A selection of T cell receptor beta chains follows, all from one sample in a study of T cells after yellow fever vaccination. TCRdb ran MiXCR on the 5' RACE reads and lists one entry per CDR3 protein. The table has about 550,000 distinct CDR3 sequences, 15% to 20% seen once. Sequencing used PBMCs, obtained 15 days after the yellow fever booster vaccination. The receptors were sampled from a man under 40 who received the YFV17D yellow fever vaccine. CDR3s include the opening cysteine and the closing phenylalanine or tryptophan. A D gene is named only where the DNA matches it firmly. Some rows have no size entry. The others give once, few or many, or a class for an expanded clone.

J gene | D gene | clone size | V gene | CDR3 DNA | CDR3 protein
TRBJ2-1 | TRBD2 | - | TRBV12-3/TRBV12-4 | TGTGCCAGCAGCCTCTACTTGTTGGGGCGGGAGTCGGATGAGCAGTTCTTC | CASSLYLLGRESDEQFF
TRBJ1-5 | - | few | TRBV7-2 | TGTGCCAGCAGCCCACAGGGAAGTCAGCCCCAGCATTTT | CASSPQGSQPQHF
TRBJ2-3 | - | - | TRBV20-1 | TGCAGTGCTAGAGATAACCCAGACCCTGGCACAGATACGCAGTATTTT | CSARDNPDPGTDTQYF
TRBJ2-7 | TRBD2 | few | TRBV11-2 | TGTGCCAGCAGCTTAGTTGTAGCGGGACCTTCCTACGAGCAGTACTTC | CASSLVVAGPSYEQYF
TRBJ2-1 | TRBD2 | few | TRBV9 | TGTGCCAGCAGCGTAGCTTTAAGGACTAGCGGGGACTACAATGAGCAGTTCTTC | CASSVALRTSGDYNEQFF
TRBJ2-7 | - | few | TRBV29-1 | TGCAGCGTTCAACAGGGGAGGTACGAGCAGTACTTC | CSVQQGRYEQYF
TRBJ2-7 | TRBD1 | few | TRBV9 | TGTGCCAGCAGCGTCGGCTCGGACAGGGGATTCGAGCAGTACTTC | CASSVGSDRGFEQYF
TRBJ2-5 | - | - | TRBV18 | TGTGCCAGCTCACCCCAGGACTTACAAGAGACCCAGTACTTC | CASSPQDLQETQYF
TRBJ2-3 | TRBD1 | few | TRBV12-5 | TGTGCTAGTGGTAAAACCGGACAGGGGAGGTATGCAGATACGCAGTATTTT | CASGKTGQGRYADTQYF
TRBJ2-7 | - | - | TRBV29-1 | TGCAGCGTTGAAGCTAGATCAACCGAGCAGTACTTC | CSVEARSTEQYF
TRBJ2-1 | - | few | TRBV9 | TGTGCCAGCAGCGTTAGGGACTACAATGAGCAGTTCTTC | CASSVRDYNEQFF
TRBJ2-5 | TRBD2 | - | TRBV5-1 | TGCGCCAGCAGCAAAGGACTAGCGGGAGGCCAAGAGACCCAGTACTTC | CASSKGLAGGQETQYF
TRBJ2-2 | - | - | TRBV5-1 | TGCGCCAGCAGCCCCGGAGATGGCGCGAACACCGGGGAGCTGTTTTTT | CASSPGDGANTGELFF
TRBJ2-7 | - | - | TRBV7-2 | TGTGCCAGCAGCCCCCAGCTACTGGGTTACGAGCAGTACTTC | CASSPQLLGYEQYF
TRBJ2-2 | - | - | TRBV5-1 | TGCGCCAGCAGCTTGTTGCAGACTAAGATCAACTCCGGGGAGCTGTTTTTT | CASSLLQTKINSGELFF
TRBJ1-4 | - | - | TRBV20-1 | TGCAGTGCTAGTCGTGGACAATCGGCAATAATGTTTTTT | CSASRGQSAIMFF
TRBJ2-2 | - | - | TRBV6-1 | TGTGCCAGCAGGCTGGGGCGCGGCACCGGGGAGCTGTTTTTT | CASRLGRGTGELFF
TRBJ2-7 | TRBD1 | - | TRBV20-1 | TGCAGTGCAACCTCTGGACAGGGGGGACAAAGCTCCTACGAGCAGTACTTC | CSATSGQGGQSSYEQYF